These 8 T cell receptor beta chains were sequenced from one sample in a study of T cell changes during pregnancy in multiple sclerosis. Using immunoSEQ multiplex PCR, the repertoire was profiled, and TCRdb retains in-frame clones only, with some absent. There are approximately 110,000 clones in the sample; approximately 91% occur only once, and 3% to 3.5% lies in the top ten. The specimen was peripheral blood, collected after pregnancy. All receptors derive from a female donor with multiple sclerosis, enrolled in a pregnancy study.

This chain joins TRBV27 and TRBJ2-1; perhaps TRBD2 as D (6 bases). V was clipped by 9 bases and J by 10 bases, with 13 bases between them. The germline V gene encodes CDR1 MNHEY and CDR2 SMNVEV (reference sequence). CDR3 length: 11 amino acids. CDR3 residues: CASNTGGEQFF. The CDR3 DNA reads TGTGCCAGTAACACCGGGGGAGAGCAGTTCTTC.

The CDR3 protein is CAWSAGRVNGNTIYF. In DNA, the CDR3 is TGTGCCTGGAGTGCGGGCAGGGTCAACGGAAACACCATATATTTT. The chain links TRBV30 to TRBJ1-3, with TRBD1 as a possible D gene (5 bases). This CDR3 spans 15 amino acids. V lost 1 base and J 4 bases, leaving 14 bases between the germline ends. Germline V gene lookup returns CDR1 GTSNPN and CDR2 SVGIG (reference sequence).

The V gene is TRBV7-3, the J gene TRBJ2-3, with TRBD2 matching 8 bases. Germline V gene lookup returns CDR1 SGHTA and CDR2 FQGTGA. The CDR3 contains 14 residues. J was trimmed by 5 bases and V by 2 bases; bases with no gene match: 3. In DNA, the CDR3 is TGTGCCAGCAGCTTAGGCGGGGGGCGAGATACGCAGTATTTT. It translates to CASSLGGGRDTQYF.

The rearrangement joins TRBV11-2 to TRBJ2-7; the match to TRBD1 covers 7 bases. The CDR3 loop spans 14 amino acids. Per germline, CDR1 SGHAT and CDR2 FQNNGV. Trimming took 5 bases from V and 2 from J; bases not matched to a gene: 6. The DNA for the CDR3 is TGTGCCAGCAGCCCCCGACAGGGTGCCTACGAGCAGTACTTC. This gives the protein CASSPRQGAYEQYF.

The chain links TRBV2 to TRBJ1-1, with D uncertain. V lost 4 bases, J lost 10 bases, and 13 bases lay in between. CDR1 SNHLY and CDR2 FYNNEI come from the germline V gene. The CDR3 loop spans 12 amino acids. The chain's CDR3 is CASSGLAGGAFF. The CDR3 DNA reads TGTGCCAGCAGTGGGCTGGCGGGAGGAGCTTTCTTT.

This clone was found once. The J gene is TRBJ2-7, the V gene TRBV4-1, with TRBD2 matching over 10 bases. Trimming took 2 bases from V and 5 from J; bases not matched to a gene: 3. Germline V CDR1 and CDR2: MGHRA, YSYEKL. The length of the CDR3 is 14 residues. The CDR3 DNA is TGCGCCAGCAGCCAACTAGCGGGGGTTGACGAGCAGTACTTC. Its translation is CASSQLAGVDEQYF.

This rearrangement joins TRBV2 to TRBJ1-5; TRBD1 agrees at 7 bases. Trimming cost V 6 bases and J 9 bases; bases outside gene matches: 8. The CDR3 spans 13 residues. CDR1 and CDR2 (germline): SNHLY, FYNNEI. CDR3 sequence: CASSGQDDWPQHF. CDR3 in DNA: TGTGCCAGCAGCGGACAGGACGACTGGCCCCAGCATTTT.

This chain connects TRBV5-1 to TRBJ1-4; 7 nucleotides match TRBD1. V dropped 4 bases and J dropped 6; count of bases not matched to a gene: 3. The germline V gene encodes CDR1 SGHRS and CDR2 YFSETQ. This CDR3 has 13 residues. CDR3 coding DNA: TGCGCCAGCAGCCCCGGGACAGATGAAAAACTGTTTTTT. As protein: CASSPGTDEKLFF. The variable domain in full, with the rest retrieved from reference TRBV5-1 and TRBJ1-4, is KAGVTQTPRYLIKTRGQQVTLSCSPISGHRSVSWYQQTPGQGLQFLFEYFSETQRNKGNFPGRFSGRQFSNSRSEMNVSTLELGDSALYLCASSPGTDEKLFFGSGTQLSVL.